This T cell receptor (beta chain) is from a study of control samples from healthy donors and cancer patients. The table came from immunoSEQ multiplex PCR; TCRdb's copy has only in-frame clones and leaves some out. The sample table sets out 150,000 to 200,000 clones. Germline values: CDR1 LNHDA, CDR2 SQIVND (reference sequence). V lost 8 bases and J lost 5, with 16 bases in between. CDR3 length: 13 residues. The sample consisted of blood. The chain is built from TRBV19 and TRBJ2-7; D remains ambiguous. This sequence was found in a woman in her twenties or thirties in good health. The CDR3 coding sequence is TGTGCCAGTGCTGGGTGGGGTGGGAACGAGCAGTACTTC. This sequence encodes CASAGWGGNEQYF.